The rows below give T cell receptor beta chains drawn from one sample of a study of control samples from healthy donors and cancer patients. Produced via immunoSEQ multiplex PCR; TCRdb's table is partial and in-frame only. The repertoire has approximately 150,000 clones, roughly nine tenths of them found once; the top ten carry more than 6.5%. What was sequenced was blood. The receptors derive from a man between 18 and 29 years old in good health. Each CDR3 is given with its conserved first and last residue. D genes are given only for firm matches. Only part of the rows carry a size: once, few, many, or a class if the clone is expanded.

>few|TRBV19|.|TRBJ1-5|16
TGTGCCAGTAGTATTTGGCAGGCCAATAGCAATCAGCCCCAGCATTTT
CASSIWQANSNQPQHF
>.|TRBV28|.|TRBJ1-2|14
TGTGCCAGCAGCCCGGCCCGCGACTCGTTAGGCTACACCTTC
CASSPARDSLGYTF
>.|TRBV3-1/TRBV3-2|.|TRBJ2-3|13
TGTGCCAGCAGCCACCGGGGGCGGGATACGCAGTATTTT
CASSHRGRDTQYF
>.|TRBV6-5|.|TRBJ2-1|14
TGTGCCAGCAAGGGATCCAGACTTCACAATGAGCAGTTCTTC
CASKGSRLHNEQFF
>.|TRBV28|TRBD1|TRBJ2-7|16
TGTGCCAGCAGTTTAAGGTGGGACAGAATACCCTACGAGCAGTACTTC
CASSLRWDRIPYEQYF
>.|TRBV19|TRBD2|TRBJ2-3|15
TGTGCCAGTAGTATTAGCGGGGATTATACAGATACGCAGTATTTT
CASSISGDYTDTQYF
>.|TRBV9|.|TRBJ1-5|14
TGTGCCAGCGGCCGCGACAGGAACAATCAGCCCCAGCATTTT
CASGRDRNNQPQHF
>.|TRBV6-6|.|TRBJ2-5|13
TGTGCCAGCAGTACCTCCACAGGAGAGACCCAGTACTTC
CASSTSTGETQYF
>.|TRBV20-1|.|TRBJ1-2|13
TGCAGTGCTAGTGGGAGCCTCAGCTATGGCTACACCTTC
CSASGSLSYGYTF
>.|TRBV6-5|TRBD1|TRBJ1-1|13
TGTGCCAGCCAACAGGGGGGGTACACTGAAGCTTTCTTT
CASQQGGYTEAFF
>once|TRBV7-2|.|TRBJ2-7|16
TGTGCCAGCAGCCCGGGGAGGGGGCCCACCCGTTACGAGCAGTACTTC
CASSPGRGPTRYEQYF
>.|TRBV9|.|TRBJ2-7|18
TGTGCCAGCAGCGCCTACCGGGGGCCGGGACTGGACAACTACGAGCAGTACTTC
CASSAYRGPGLDNYEQYF
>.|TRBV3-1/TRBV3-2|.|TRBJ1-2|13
TGTGCCAGCAGCCGTGAGGGGGGTAATGGCTACACCTTC
CASSREGGNGYTF
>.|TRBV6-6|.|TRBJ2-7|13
TGTGCCAGCAGAAGGGACGCCCCATACGAGCAGTACTTC
CASRRDAPYEQYF
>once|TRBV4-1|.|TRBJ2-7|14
TGCGCCAGCAGCCAAGGGGGCACCTCCTACGAGCAGTACTTC
CASSQGGTSYEQYF
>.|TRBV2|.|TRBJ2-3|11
TGTGCCAGCAGTGAAGGTGATACGCAGTATTTT
CASSEGDTQYF
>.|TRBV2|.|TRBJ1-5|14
TGTGCCAGCAGACAGACAGTTAGCAATCAGCCCCAGCATTTT
CASRQTVSNQPQHF
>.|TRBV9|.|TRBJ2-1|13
TGTGCCAGCAGCCCCAGCTCCTACAATGAGCAGTTCTTC
CASSPSSYNEQFF
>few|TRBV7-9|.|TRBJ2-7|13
TGTGCCAGCAGCTTAAGGTCGGGTTTCGAGCAGTACTTC
CASSLRSGFEQYF
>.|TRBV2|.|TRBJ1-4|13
TGTGCCAGCATGGAGGGGTATAATGAAAAACTGTTTTTT
CASMEGYNEKLFF
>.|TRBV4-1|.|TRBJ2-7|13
TGCGCCAGCAGCCAAAATATGGCCTACGAGCAGTACTTC
CASSQNMAYEQYF
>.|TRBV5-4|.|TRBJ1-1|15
TGTGCCAGCAGCGTGGACTGGACAGTGAACACTGAAGCTTTCTTT
CASSVDWTVNTEAFF
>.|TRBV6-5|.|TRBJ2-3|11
TGTGCCAGCAGACGTTTAGAGGAGCAGTATTTT
CASRRLEEQYF
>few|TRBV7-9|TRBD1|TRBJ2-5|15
TGTGCCAGCAGCTTAGCCCGACAGGGTCAAGAGACCCAGTACTTC
CASSLARQGQETQYF
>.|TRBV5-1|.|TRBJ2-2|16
TGCGCCAGCAGCCCGGGGGCGGCTGGGAACACCGGGGAGCTGTTTTTT
CASSPGAAGNTGELFF
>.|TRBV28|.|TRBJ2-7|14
TGTGCCAGCAGTTCCAGGACAATAACCTACGAGCAGTACTTC
CASSSRTITYEQYF
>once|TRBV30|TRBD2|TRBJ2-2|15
TGTGCCTGGAGTGGACTAGCGGGCAACACCGGGGAGCTGTTTTTT
CAWSGLAGNTGELFF
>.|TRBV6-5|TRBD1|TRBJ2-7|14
TGTGCCAGCAAAAAGAATACAGGGGTGAGAGAGCAGTACTTC
CASKKNTGVREQYF
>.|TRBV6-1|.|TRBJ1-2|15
TGTGCCAGCAGTGATTATTCCGGGACCATGGGTGGCTACACCTTC
CASSDYSGTMGGYTF
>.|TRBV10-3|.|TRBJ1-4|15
TGTGCCATCAGTGAGACCGGGGGCGCGGGTGAAAAACTGTTTTTT
CAISETGGAGEKLFF
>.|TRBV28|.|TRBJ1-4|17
TGTGCCAGCAGTTTCCGGGGGGTTGTGGGGCTACGAGAAAAACTGTTTTTT
CASSFRGVVGLREKLFF